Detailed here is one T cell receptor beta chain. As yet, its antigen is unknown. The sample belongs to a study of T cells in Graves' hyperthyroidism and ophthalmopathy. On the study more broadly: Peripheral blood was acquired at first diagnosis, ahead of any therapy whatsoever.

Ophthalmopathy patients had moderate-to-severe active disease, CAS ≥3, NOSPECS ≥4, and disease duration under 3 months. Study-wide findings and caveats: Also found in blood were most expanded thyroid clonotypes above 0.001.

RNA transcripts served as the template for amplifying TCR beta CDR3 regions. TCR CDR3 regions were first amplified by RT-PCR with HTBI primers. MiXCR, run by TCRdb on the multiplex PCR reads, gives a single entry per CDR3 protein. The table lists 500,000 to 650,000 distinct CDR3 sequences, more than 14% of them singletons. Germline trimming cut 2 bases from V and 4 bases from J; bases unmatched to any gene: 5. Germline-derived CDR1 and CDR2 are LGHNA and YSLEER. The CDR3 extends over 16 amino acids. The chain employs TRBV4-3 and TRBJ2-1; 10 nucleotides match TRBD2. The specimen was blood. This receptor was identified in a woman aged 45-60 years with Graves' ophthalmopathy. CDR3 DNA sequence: TGCGCCAGCAGCCAACTTCTAGCGGGAGCGTACAATGAGCAGTTCTTC. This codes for CASSQLLAGAYNEQFF.